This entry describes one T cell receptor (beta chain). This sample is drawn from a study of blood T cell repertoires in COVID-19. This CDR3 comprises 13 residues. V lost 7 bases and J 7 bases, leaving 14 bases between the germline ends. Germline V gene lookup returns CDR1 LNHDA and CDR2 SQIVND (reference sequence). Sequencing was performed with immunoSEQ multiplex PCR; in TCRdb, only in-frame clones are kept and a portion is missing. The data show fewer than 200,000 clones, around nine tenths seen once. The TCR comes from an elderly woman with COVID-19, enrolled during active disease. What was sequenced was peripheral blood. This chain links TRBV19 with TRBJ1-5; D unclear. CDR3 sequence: CASTQREGQPQHF. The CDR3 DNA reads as TGTGCCAGTACCCAAAGGGAGGGACAGCCCCAGCATTTT.